These 2 T cell receptor beta chains share one sample of origin, sequenced in a study of blood T cell repertoires in COVID-19. The repertoire was sequenced with immunoSEQ multiplex PCR; TCRdb's copy has only in-frame clones and lacks some. Among some 230,000 clones listed, around 84% were seen once. Material for sequencing was peripheral blood. These TCRs come from a woman aged 55-69 years who had recovered from COVID-19.

The chain uses TRBV9 and TRBJ2-1; D is unresolved. CDR3 length: 11 amino acids. Trimming stripped 4 bases from V and 5 bases from J, with 4 bases between. Germline V gene sequence: CDR1 SGDLS, CDR2 YYNGEE. The CDR3 DNA sequence: TGTGCCAGCAGCCCCAACAATGAGCAGTTCTTC. As protein: CASSPNNEQFF.

The chain joins TRBV12-5 to TRBJ2-5, with D unresolved. The CDR3 spans 15 residues. Trimming shortened V by 2 bases and J by 3 bases, and 13 bases separated the two germline ends. From germline, CDR1 is LGHNT and CDR2 FRNRAP. CDR3 DNA sequence: TGTGCTAGTGGTTTGCAAGGAACAGTCGAAGAGACCCAGTACTTC. Residues: CASGLQGTVEETQYF.